Reported below is one T cell receptor (beta chain). The target of this receptor is not known. The sample originates from a study of cytomegalovirus exposure and HLA in healthy donors (dated by TCRdb to the late 2010s). Describing the broader study: In an earlier analysis of fewer than 750 of the donors, 276 Gb of sequence data and roughly 100 million unique TCR beta sequences from about 190 million T cells were reported. The T cell repertoires of around 670 subjects were profiled by immunosequencing and related to cytomegalovirus serostatus. Donor age, sex, ethnicity and CMV serostatus were collected together with the repertoire data. High-throughput TCR immunosequencing, statistical association of individual TCRs with disease status, and machine learning were combined to predict cytomegalovirus infection status. In a later analysis, previously published TCR beta repertoires from more than 500 donors were re-analyzed and high-resolution HLA genotyping was added so that TCR occurrence patterns could be studied. Besides the first cohort of around 700 subjects, a separate validation cohort made up of 120 or so different subjects was used. Rather than using new phenotypic data, the later analysis identified candidate immune exposures from TCR beta sequences and from how often those sequences occurred across donors. Several DR-DQ haplotypes were handled as single units for association and clustering, since linkage in the cohort was strong. The number of donors typed differed by locus, with roughly 629-640 for A, B, C, DRB1 and DQB1, around 500 for DQA1, approximately 570 for DPA1, and around 450 for DPB1. Genome-wide SNP genotypes for about three fifths of the roughly 670 donors were used in a later genetic analysis, which treated that subset as a discovery cohort. An early release that covered some 630 HLA-typed donors contained 250 to 350 gigabases of sequencing data and approximately 85 million unique TCR sequences. Class I and class II HLA loci were covered by the typing at four-digit resolution. An earlier analysis of 587 of the donors applied high-throughput TCR beta sequencing to assess whether each TCR beta V gene segment acted as functional or pseudogenic. Every discovery cohort repertoire had been produced on one sequencing platform. The study was designed to test whether signatures of past pathogen exposure could be identified by cataloging public T cell receptors. The genetic ancestry cluster associated with self-reported Caucasian donors included around four fifths of the 300 to 450 genotyped donors. On average, over 200,000 unique TCR beta nucleotide sequences were sequenced per donor among 350 to 400 genotyped donors of the cohort, with 15% to 20% of those sequences being non-productive. General conclusions and limits of the study: Correlated functional status among segregating V segments might reflect linkage disequilibrium, but an unknown experimental factor could not be ruled out. Most CMV-associated TCR beta chains appeared to be HLA-restricted in a later analysis, and the HLA associations seemed to be driven largely by CMV exposure. In an earlier analysis of fewer than 700 of the donors, most TCR beta V segments appeared in productive rearrangements about 90% or about 30% of the time, broadly matching IMGT annotations. A further reported finding was that TCR beta sequences accurately predicted the HLA-A and HLA-B alleles for most subjects in the first cohort. Compared with the 666-donor mean, donors in an Asian-associated ancestry cluster had fewer N-insertions in productive TCRs, according to a later genetic analysis. In a later genetic analysis, a missense DCLRE1C variant was associated with V-gene and J-gene trimming of TCR beta chains, and the association was replicated in an independent cohort. In a later analysis, HLA-associated TCR beta chains were found to be more clonally expanded and to have lower generation probabilities than equally common non-associated chains. Only TCR beta chains were sequenced in this cohort, and the absence of alpha or paired-chain data limited detectable features. A later analysis reported that several top co-occurrence clusters appeared linked to parvovirus B19, influenza, CMV and Epstein-Barr virus. It was suggested by the authors that the approach could potentially be generalized to other disease states and immunological phenotypes. In a later analysis, TCR association rates were found to vary across HLA loci, with the most associated TCRs seen for DRB1 alleles and the fewest for HLA-C alleles. HLA typing was unavailable for some donors at each locus, so association tests used only the typed subset. At a false discovery rate of 0.05, a later analysis linked under 20,000 TCR beta sequences to specific HLA alleles. Assigning TCR associations to individual alleles was difficult when HLA alleles, especially DR and DQ, strongly co-occurred. The presence/absence analyses assumed that sequencing depth was roughly uniform across donors, and that assumption may not be true. Because counts were too low, seventeen rarely observed V segments, including chromosome 9 orphons, were left out of the earlier analysis of approximately 500 of the donors. In vitro tests confirmed that three of the cytomegalovirus-associated TCR beta chains recognize cytomegalovirus antigens. The classifier was reported to diagnose cytomegalovirus status with high specificity and sensitivity in both the original and validation cohorts. For the cohort, immune exposure information was limited to CMV serostatus. While some public TCRs were present in many individuals, most TCR sequences turned up only very rarely across donors. The study gave a list of roughly 150 TCR beta chains associated with cytomegalovirus. A group of highly shared sequence variants was considered likely to be a technical artifact of the sequencing pipeline.

Libraries were built with the immunoSEQ multiplex PCR assay. For the multiplex PCR, a mixture combining 60 forward primers for TCR Vbeta segments and 13 reverse primers for TCR Jbeta segments was used. The CDR3 region of rearranged TCR beta genes was amplified from genomic DNA by a multiplex PCR assay. The amplified TCR beta libraries were sequenced on the Illumina HiSeq System as 87-base-pair reads. Per the source publication's procedure: A later analysis counted about 82 million unique TCR beta chains across the approximately 700 repertoires, and about 10 million of these chains were shared by at least two donors. To remove PCR and sequencing errors, raw reads were error-corrected and collapsed into unique sequences using a nearest-neighbor algorithm that merged closely related sequences. To assign V, D and J gene segments, CDR3 sequences were aligned to IMGT reference sequences. For a sequence to be retained, a match of at least six nucleotides to both a V gene segment and a J gene segment was required. A rearrangement was called productive if the CDR3 had no stop codons and remained in frame with V and J, and every other rearrangement was called non-productive. CDR3 was defined by IMGT convention, running from the second conserved V-encoded cysteine to the conserved J-encoded phenylalanine. In an earlier analysis of roughly 580 of the donors, sequences lacking an unambiguous match to a single V gene segment were excluded. An earlier analysis of some 500 of the donors classified V segments as functional when productive rearrangements were above 56.7% and as segregating when the standard deviation between donors was above 5%. To diagnose cytomegalovirus status from the catalog of TCR beta chain sequences, a statistical classification framework was built. In a later analysis, V and J genes were assigned by comparing TCR nucleotide sequences against IMGT/GENE-DB human TR gene sequences. Using the TCRdist pipeline, a later analysis assigned CDR3 sequences along with most-parsimonious VDJ recombination scenarios. In a later analysis, each TCR beta chain was defined by its CDR3 amino acid sequence together with its V-gene family, and reads without a unique V-gene family were excluded. A later analysis removed 592 highly shared, low-generation-probability nucleotide sequences to deal with suspected cross-contamination and a sequencing artifact. A later analysis calculated a clonal expansion index for each public chain from normalized within-repertoire ranks of inferred template counts. Generation probabilities in a later analysis came from a VDJ recombination model fitted to out-of-frame rearrangements, and those results were checked against IGoR. A later analysis scored TCR-TCR, TCR-HLA and TCR-CMV co-occurrence with hypergeometric tests, applying a repertoire-size bias correction to TCR pairs. In a later analysis, false discovery rates were estimated by permuting HLA or CMV assignments 20 times. In a later analysis, co-occurring TCRs were grouped with DBSCAN, and TCRdist sequence similarity was added when clustering was performed within HLA-allele-positive subsets. For co-occurrence clustering, repertoires with fewer than 30,000 or more than 120,000 public chains were excluded, along with roughly 5 repertoires with anomalous nucleotide sharing. Not all clones reach the TCRdb copy of this immuneACCESS table, which keeps in-frame sequences only. Checked studies attribute under half of the gap to unresolved V genes and leave the rest unexplained. The V and J calls and the clone size are those of that table, but D and trimming were determined from the DNA. The sample's table lists a count of around 110,000 clones. The ten top clones hold 3.7% of the sample.

The cohort consisted of 670 or so healthy bone marrow donors. All cohort members were sampled while nominally healthy, although unrecorded immune exposures were likely present. The donor was CMV seronegative and belonged to the group of 380 or so seronegative cohort members. A peripheral blood sample was provided by each donor, and peripheral blood mononuclear cells were used for TCR beta sequencing. Genomic DNA was extracted from the blood cell samples with the Qiagen DNeasy Blood Extraction Kit. The specimen sequenced was PBMCs. The TCR originated in a man aged 25 to 40 in good health and CMV-seronegative.

The nucleotide sequence is TGTGCCAGCAGCTCGGGAACAGTGGTCTCCTACGAGCAGTACTTC. This codes for CASSSGTVVSYEQYF. Recombination joined TRBV7-9 with TRBJ2-7; tentative D gene TRBD2, with 5 bases matching. From the cysteine through the phenylalanine, the CDR3 covers 15 amino acids. This entry keeps only the CDR3 DNA: 45 bases, framed from base 1. Based on the germline V gene (reference sequence), the CDR1 and CDR2 sequences are SEHNR and FQNEAQ. V lost 4 bases and J lost 0 bases; the stretch between them is 13 bases long.